The 3 T cell receptor beta chains in this list originate from one sample, sequenced in a study of tumor and adjacent non-tumor tissue in lung cancer. This sample's RNA came from whole unsorted tissue. Three rounds of nested PCR, following a modified ARM-PCR protocol, produced the TCRbeta library. Using its own MiXCR run on the multiplex PCR reads, TCRdb lists one record per CDR3 protein. The sample has about 68,000 distinct CDR3 sequences, just under 60% seen once. Sequences were obtained from lung tumor tissue. The receptors come from a man aged 50 to 59 with non-small cell lung cancer.

For this clonotype: One junction end does not reproduce the germline sequence, and a read error may be involved. V usage is TRBV5-1 and J usage is TRBJ1-6, with 9 bases identical to TRBD1. Per the germline V gene, CDR1 is SGHRS and CDR2 is YFSETQ. The CDR3 is 16 amino acids. The CDR3 is CASSMQPGQGNSPVHF. The CDR3 nucleotides are TGCGCCAGTAGCATGCAACCGGGACAGGGAAATTCACCCGTCCACTTT.

Regarding this clonotype: In this CDR3 the conserved last residue, phenylalanine or tryptophan, is missing, so a read error is likely. This chain connects TRBV29-1 to TRBJ2-6; 8 bases match TRBD2. The CDR3 length is 14 residues. Looked up from germline, CDR1 is SQVTM and CDR2 is ANQGSEA. The DNA of the CDR3 is TGTAGCGTTGGAGAGCTCGGGGGGGCCAACGTTCTGACTCTC. Translated, it gives CSVGELGGANVLTL.

This clonotype showed up just a few times. A much larger clone lies a single base off, so this may be a read error. The genes are TRBV6-5 and TRBJ2-7; 9 bases agree with TRBD1. From germline, CDR1 is MNHEY and CDR2 SVGAGI. CDR3 size: 13 residues. CDR3 DNA sequence: TGTGCCAGCAGTCGACAGGGGGAGGGCGAGCATTACTTC. This encodes CASSRQGEGEHYF.